This TCR beta chain was retrieved from a study of T cell changes during pregnancy in multiple sclerosis. Sequenced by immunoSEQ multiplex PCR; TCRdb stores in-frame clones only, minus some. The sample holds 100,000 or so clones, over 80% seen once. The V and J ends lost 0 bases and 0 bases respectively, with 11 bases between them. Germline V gene lookup returns CDR1 SGDLS and CDR2 YYNGEE. This CDR3 comprises 16 residues. This TCR was sampled from a female donor with multiple sclerosis, enrolled in a pregnancy study. This sequence joins TRBV9 and TRBJ2-3; no definite D call. This material consisted of peripheral blood, taken after pregnancy. The CDR3 DNA reads as TGTGCCAGCAGCGTAGGAGTGAGCCCAAGCACAGATACGCAGTATTTT. Protein: CASSVGVSPSTDTQYF. Full variable domain (missing parts from reference TRBV9 and TRBJ2-3): DSGVTQTPKHLITATGQRVTLRCSPRSGDLSVYWYQQSLDQGLQFLIQYYNGEERAKGNILERFSAQQFPDLHSELNLSSLELGDSALYFCASSVGVSPSTDTQYFGPGTRLTVL.